This passage covers 32 T cell receptor beta chains from one sample sequenced in a study of T cells in localized non-small cell lung cancer. Assay used: immunoSEQ multiplex PCR; TCRdb lists only in-frame clones, some missing. Of about 26,000 clones in the sample, roughly four fifths were seen once. Here the sequenced sample was peripheral blood, taken before any cancer treatment. The receptors derive from a woman between 40 and 69 years old with stage I lung adenocarcinoma.

The chain has TRBV7-8 and TRBJ2-6; no clear D. The CDR3 length is 13 residues. V was trimmed by 3 bases and J by 3 bases, leaving 3 bases between them. Germline V lookup: CDR1 SGHVS, CDR2 FQNEAQ. The CDR3 sequence: CASSFIGANVLTF. DNA of the CDR3: TGTGCCAGCAGCTTTATTGGGGCCAACGTCCTGACTTTC.

CDR3 amino acids: CASSWAGGLNTDTQYF. As DNA, the CDR3 is TGTGCCAGCAGCTGGGCCGGTGGGCTGAACACAGATACGCAGTATTTT. V is TRBV7-2 and J is TRBJ2-3; no clear D gene. With 4 bases removed from V and 2 bases from J, the gap between germline ends came to 16 bases. This CDR3 contains 16 residues. The germline V gene has CDR1 SGHTA and CDR2 FQGNSA.

The V and J genes are TRBV9 and TRBJ2-7; no clear D. Trimming removed 4 bases from V and 5 bases from J, with 10 bases in between. CDR3 length: 12 amino acids. In germline, CDR1 is SGDLS, CDR2 YYNGEE. The CDR3 region is CASSTHSNEQYF. The CDR3 nucleotides read TGTGCCAGCAGCACCCACAGTAACGAGCAGTACTTC.

This chain joins TRBV6-4 and TRBJ2-2; D not resolved. Germline V lookup: CDR1 MRHNA, CDR2 SNTAGT. Trimming took 6 bases from V and 1 from J, leaving 6 bases between them. This CDR3 has 13 residues. The CDR3 loop is CASSPGNTGELFF. The CDR3 nucleotides are TGTGCCAGCAGCCCCGGGAACACCGGGGAGCTGTTTTTT.

The chain couples TRBV13 to TRBJ1-1; a weak D match, TRBD1 (5 bases). V lost 5 bases and J 0 bases, leaving 7 bases between the germline ends. The CDR3 has 13 amino acids. Per germline, CDR1 PRHDT and CDR2 FYEKMQ (reference sequence). The DNA of the CDR3 is TGTGCCAGCAGCGAGGGACTGAACACTGAAGCTTTCTTT. Amino acid sequence: CASSEGLNTEAFF.

The chain employs TRBV10-1 and TRBJ1-1; no reliable D call. V was cut by 6 bases and J by 1 base, with 9 bases left in between. This CDR3 spans 13 amino acids. The germline gives CDR1 WNHNN, CDR2 SYGVQD (reference sequence). In DNA form, the CDR3 reads TGCGCCAGCAGCCGGGATTCGAACACTGAAGCTTTCTTT. Encoded protein: CASSRDSNTEAFF.

This clone was observed a few times. The genes are TRBV7-9 and TRBJ1-2; TRBD1 matches at 7 bases. The CDR3 runs 17 residues. V shed 1 base, J shed 5 bases, and the junction held 13 bases outside the gene matches. The germline V gene encodes CDR1 SEHNR and CDR2 FQNEAQ (reference sequence). The CDR3 nucleotides read TGTGCCAGCAGCTTAGTTGGGACAGATGTTTTTCGGTATGGCTACACCTTC. Translated: CASSLVGTDVFRYGYTF. The full variable domain, in which reference TRBV7-9 and TRBJ1-2 provide the parts outside the CDR3, is DTGVSQNPRHKITKRGQNVTFRCDPISEHNRLYWYRQTLGQGPEFLTYFQNEAQLEKSRLLSDRFSAERPKGSFSTLEIQRTEQGDSAMYLCASSLVGTDVFRYGYTFGSGTRLTVV.

The rearrangement joins TRBV11-2 to TRBJ2-3, with TRBD1 matching 9 bases. Germline values: CDR1 SGHAT, CDR2 FQNNGV. Trimming took 3 bases from V and 7 from J; bases not matched to a gene: 8. The CDR3 consists of 15 residues. CDR3 amino acids: CASSLDGTGLNTQYF. For the CDR3, the DNA is TGTGCCAGCAGCTTGGACGGGACAGGGCTAAATACGCAGTATTTT.

The chain joins TRBV2 to TRBJ2-3; D remains unclear. V lost 7 bases and J 1 base, leaving 12 bases between the germline ends. CDR3 size: 14 residues. CDR1 is SNHLY and CDR2 is FYNNEI in the germline V gene. CDR3 amino acids: CASIQLLGTDTQYF. The CDR3 bases are TGTGCCAGCATCCAATTACTGGGCACAGATACGCAGTATTTT.

The CDR3 here is CSARVVETQYF. CDR3 nucleotide sequence: TGCAGTGCTCGAGTGGTGGAGACCCAGTACTTC. The chain employs TRBV20-1 and TRBJ2-5; no clear D. Germline V gene lookup returns CDR1 DFQATT and CDR2 SNEGSKA (reference sequence). V lost 5 bases, J lost 5 bases, and 9 bases lay in between. The CDR3 is 11 residues long.

The chain combines TRBV30 with TRBJ1-2; D not certain. Per the germline V gene, CDR1 is GTSNPN and CDR2 is SVGIG (reference sequence). The ends were cut back, 2 bases at V and 10 bases at J, with 20 bases in the middle. This CDR3 region has 14 residues. The CDR3 region is CAWSSGSPKLDYTF. The CDR3 DNA reads as TGTGCCTGGAGTTCCGGATCCCCGAAGTTGGACTACACCTTC.

This chain uses TRBV10-1 with TRBJ2-1; 10 nucleotides match TRBD2. Germline V gene lookup returns CDR1 WNHNN and CDR2 SYGVQD (reference sequence). J gave up 6 bases and V 0 bases, and 5 bases lay outside the gene matches. The CDR3 runs 16 residues. The CDR3 loop reads CASSESRLAGPNEQFF. DNA of the CDR3: TGCGCCAGCAGTGAGTCCCGACTAGCGGGCCCCAATGAGCAGTTCTTC.

J is TRBJ2-2 and V is TRBV4-3, with 7 bases identical to TRBD2. V trimming: 1 base; J trimming: 6 bases; junction bases outside the gene matches: 14. The CDR3 loop spans 18 amino acids. Germline V CDR1 and CDR2: LGHNA, YSLEER. The CDR3 sequence is CASSQGGSGLYLSGELFF. In DNA form, the CDR3 reads TGCGCCAGCAGCCAAGGGGGTAGCGGGTTGTACCTATCCGGGGAGCTGTTTTTT.

This clone was found once. J is TRBJ1-4 and V is TRBV7-9; tentatively, D is TRBD1 (6 bases). This CDR3 comprises 15 residues. Trimming shortened V by 6 bases and J by 3 bases, and 14 bases separated the two germline ends. Germline V gene sequence: CDR1 SEHNR, CDR2 FQNEAQ (reference sequence). The CDR3 sequence is CASSSRGSANEKLFF. The CDR3 nucleotides read TGTGCCAGCAGTTCTAGGGGGTCGGCTAATGAAAAACTGTTTTTT.

The chain carries TRBV4-3 and TRBJ2-7; D may correspond to TRBD1 or TRBD2 (6 bases each). This CDR3 spans 17 amino acids. From germline, CDR1 is LGHNA and CDR2 YSLEER. Trimming removed 4 bases from V and 3 bases from J, with 22 bases in between. In nucleotides, the CDR3 is TGCGCCAGCAGCCTCAGACCGGGCGGAGGGGGAGGCTACGAGCAGTACTTC. Translation gives CASSLRPGGGGGYEQYF.

V usage is TRBV7-2 and J usage is TRBJ1-4; possibly TRBD1 for D (5 bases). Germline V lookup: CDR1 SGHTA, CDR2 FQGNSA. Trimming shortened V by 4 bases and J by 7 bases, and 13 bases separated the two germline ends. The CDR3 extends over 14 amino acids. CDR3 bases: TGTGCCAGCAGCTCTCAGGTTAGGGGTGAAAAACTGTTTTTT. This gives the protein CASSSQVRGEKLFF.

This CDR3 is CASSFTSGGGTDTQYF. DNA of the CDR3: TGTGCCAGCAGTTTCACTAGCGGGGGGGGCACAGATACGCAGTATTTT. J is TRBJ2-3 and V is TRBV6-5, with 13 bases matching TRBD2. With 4 bases clipped from V and 1 base from J, the junction kept 2 bases outside the gene matches. This CDR3 is 16 amino acids long. The germline CDR1 and CDR2 sequences are MNHEY and SVGAGI.

The chain recombines TRBV5-6 with TRBJ2-2; D is possibly TRBD2 (6 bases). The CDR3 contains 14 residues. Germline assignment: CDR1 SGHDT and CDR2 YYEEEE. V was trimmed by 6 bases and J by 6 bases, leaving 15 bases between them. This CDR3 reads CASKGTWGAGELFF. As DNA, the CDR3 is TGTGCCAGCAAGGGGACCTGGGGGGCCGGGGAGCTGTTTTTT.

This clone was found a few times. This rearrangement joins TRBV7-9 to TRBJ1-5; 7 bases are shared with TRBD1. Losses at the gene ends were 5 bases for V and 7 bases for J; bases not matched to a gene: 8. CDR1 is SEHNR, CDR2 FQNEAQ, per germline (reference sequence). This CDR3 comprises 14 residues. The CDR3, as DNA: TGTGCCAGCAGCCCCGACAGGGAGATGCAGCCCCAGCATTTT. Protein sequence: CASSPDREMQPQHF. The full variable domain, in which reference TRBV7-9 and TRBJ1-5 provide the parts outside the CDR3, is DTGVSQNPRHKITKRGQNVTFRCDPISEHNRLYWYRQTLGQGPEFLTYFQNEAQLEKSRLLSDRFSAERPKGSFSTLEIQRTEQGDSAMYLCASSPDREMQPQHFGDGTRLSIL.

This chain connects TRBV7-2 to TRBJ2-3, with 7 bases matching TRBD1. Germline V gives CDR1 SGHTA, CDR2 FQGNSA. V was pared by 5 bases and J by 1 base, with 3 bases of the junction left unmatched. The CDR3 runs 14 residues. The CDR3 reads CASSLDRGTDTQYF. CDR3 DNA: TGTGCCAGCAGCCTCGACAGGGGCACAGATACGCAGTATTTT. The complete variable domain, with remaining parts taken from reference TRBV7-2 and TRBJ2-3, reads GAGVSQSPSNKVTEKGKDVELRCDPISGHTALYWYRQSLGQGLEFLIYFQGNSAPDKSGLPSDRFSAERTGGSVSTLTIQRTQQEDSAVYLCASSLDRGTDTQYFGPGTRLTVL.

This chain links TRBV7-2 with TRBJ2-3, with D uncertain. Trimming pared 5 bases from V and 4 bases from J, leaving 13 bases between. This CDR3 has 14 amino acids. The germline V gene has CDR1 SGHTA and CDR2 FQGNSA. The chain's CDR3 is CASSPFSGADTQYF. CDR3 bases: TGTGCCAGCAGCCCATTCTCTGGGGCAGATACGCAGTATTTT.

V gene TRBV6-1 combines with J gene TRBJ1-4; D remains ambiguous. This CDR3 is 16 amino acids long. Germline V lookup: CDR1 MNHNS, CDR2 SASEGT. The V end was cut by 2 bases, the J end by 7 bases, with 17 bases between. The CDR3 nucleotides are TGTGCCAGCAGTGAACCGCGCGGAGAGGGAAGTGAAAAACTGTTTTTT. It yields the protein CASSEPRGEGSEKLFF.

DNA for the CDR3: TGTGCCAGCAGCGGCCGACAGGGCGTGTCCGGGGAGCTGTTTTTT. This translates into CASSGRQGVSGELFF. The chain links TRBV9 to TRBJ2-2, with 7 bases fitting TRBD1. The length of the CDR3 is 15 residues. After removal of 3 bases from V and 6 bases from J, the junction contained 8 bases not matched to a gene. Germline lookup yields CDR1 SGDLS and CDR2 YYNGEE.

V gene TRBV30 combines with J gene TRBJ1-2; tentative D call: TRBD1 (5 bases). The CDR3 totals 13 residues. The germline CDR1 and CDR2 sequences are GTSNPN and SVGIG (reference sequence). V was trimmed by 3 bases and J by 2 bases, leaving 10 bases between them. Here the CDR3 reads CAWSEDRNYGYTF. The CDR3 DNA is TGTGCCTGGAGCGAAGACAGAAACTATGGCTACACCTTC.

CDR3: CASSYRDRSGNTIYF. The CDR3 DNA sequence: TGTGCCAGCAGCTACCGGGACAGATCTGGAAACACCATATATTTT. V usage is TRBV6-1 and J usage is TRBJ1-3, with 7 nucleotides matching TRBD1. The CDR3 runs to 15 residues. Germline lookup yields CDR1 MNHNS and CDR2 SASEGT. Trimming removed 6 bases from V and 1 base from J; junction bases left unmatched: 6.

The V gene is TRBV5-1, the J gene TRBJ1-6; D perhaps matches TRBD1 (6 bases). Germline V lookup: CDR1 SGHRS, CDR2 YFSETQ. The CDR3 consists of 13 residues. Trimming shortened V by 5 bases and J by 8 bases, and 11 bases separated the two germline ends. In nucleotides, the CDR3 is TGCGCCAGCAGGGAGCGACAGGATTCACCCCTCCACTTT. Protein: CASRERQDSPLHF.

The chain links TRBV4-1 to TRBJ2-7; no clear D. Germline-derived CDR1 and CDR2 are MGHRA and YSYEKL. CDR3 length equals 14 residues. V dropped 0 bases and J dropped 2 bases, with 8 bases sitting between them. This chain's CDR3 is CASSQDQGPYEQYF. The CDR3 DNA follows: TGCGCCAGCAGCCAAGATCAAGGACCCTACGAGCAGTACTTC.

The gene calls are TRBV5-1 and TRBJ2-3; D possibly corresponds to TRBD1 (5 bases). The CDR3 totals 14 residues. The V gene's germline CDR1 is SGHRS and CDR2 YFSETQ. Trimming pared 0 bases from V and 5 bases from J, leaving 10 bases between. The chain's CDR3 is CASSLGQSRDTQYF. In DNA, the CDR3 is TGCGCCAGCAGCTTGGGACAGTCGAGAGATACGCAGTATTTT.

The rearrangement uses TRBV18 and TRBJ1-2; D remains ambiguous. Germline V gives CDR1 KGHSH, CDR2 LQKENI. The V end lost 3 bases, the J end lost 1 base, and 15 bases lay between the germline ends. This CDR3 contains 16 residues. The CDR3 coding sequence is TGTGCCAGCTCACCTGGGTGGCCACAAATTAACTATGGCTACACCTTC. It codes for CASSPGWPQINYGYTF.

The chain combines TRBV7-9 with TRBJ2-2; no definite D call. V lost 4 bases to trimming and J lost 3 bases, with 12 bases between them. The CDR3 is 15 residues long. Germline CDR1 is SEHNR and CDR2 is FQNEAQ (reference sequence). In DNA, the CDR3 is TGTGCCAGCAGCTCCCGGGCCCCGTACACCGGGGAGCTGTTTTTT. Translation: CASSSRAPYTGELFF. Looking up the rest from reference TRBV7-9 and TRBJ2-2 gives the full variable domain: DTGVSQNPRHKITKRGQNVTFRCDPISEHNRLYWYRQTLGQGPEFLTYFQNEAQLEKSRLLSDRFSAERPKGSFSTLEIQRTEQGDSAMYLCASSSRAPYTGELFFGEGSRLTVL.

This chain links TRBV19 with TRBJ1-1; weak D call: TRBD1 (6 bases). CDR1 is LNHDA and CDR2 is SQIVND in the germline V gene (reference sequence). Trimming pared 6 bases from V and 1 base from J, leaving 9 bases between. CDR3 length: 13 amino acids. The DNA of the CDR3 is TGTGCCAGTAGCTCGGACAGGAACACTGAAGCTTTCTTT. Encoded protein: CASSSDRNTEAFF.

In this sample, this clone turned up once. This chain joins TRBV10-2 and TRBJ2-7, with D perhaps TRBD2 (6 bases). V lost 8 bases to trimming and J lost 3 bases, with 11 bases between them. The germline gives CDR1 WSHSY, CDR2 SAAADI. CDR3 length equals 12 residues. The CDR3 region has the DNA TGCGCCAGCTCCGGGAGCTACTACGAGCAGTACTTC. Protein product: CASSGSYYEQYF.